This T cell receptor (beta chain) derives from a study of T cells in Graves' hyperthyroidism and ophthalmopathy. About the research overall: Peripheral blood was collected at initial diagnosis, before any treatment. Study results and limitations: Expanded thyroid clonotypes (above 0.001) were mostly also found in blood.

Unmatched junction bases numbered 7, after V lost 7 bases and J lost 6 bases. This CDR3 comprises 13 residues. The germline V gene has CDR1 SQVTM and CDR2 ANQGSEA. PBMCs stemmed from around 9.3 ml fresh peripheral blood. Comment on this clonotype: The target antigen is unknown.

RNA transcripts provided the source from which TCR beta CDR3 regions were amplified. The HTBI primer set served for first-round RT-PCR of the TCR CDR3. MiXCR was run by TCRdb on the multiplex PCR reads, yielding one entry per CDR3 protein. The profile covers some 560,000 distinct CDR3 sequences, with 15% to 18% appearing a single time and around 7.8% taken by the ten largest. The rearrangement links TRBV29-1 to TRBJ2-3; 10 bases fit TRBD2. The TCR comes from a young woman with Graves' hyperthyroidism. Input material: blood. CDR3 region: CSAGTSVTDTQYF. In DNA form, the CDR3 reads TGCAGCGCGGGGACTAGCGTGACCGATACGCAGTATTTT.